This entry concerns a single T cell receptor (beta chain). Its antigen is currently unknown. Trimming took 6 bases from V and 6 from J; bases not matched to a gene: 11. The CDR3 loop spans 16 amino acids. Per the germline V gene, CDR1 is MDHEN and CDR2 is SYDVKM. TCRdb passed the reads through MiXCR, listing each CDR3 protein once. The repertoire has around 740,000 distinct CDR3 sequences, 35% of them found once; the top ten carry 2.8%. The source of the sample is a study of T cell repertoires in cytomegalovirus infection. Study-wide background: Public TCR beta signatures were indicative of both CMV infection and a matching HLA type. Broader study findings: Summed frequency of shared TCR beta families picked out CMV carriers who also had the relevant HLA. HLA-C-restricted CMV-specific TCR beta clonotypes prevailed in the ex vivo response.

Specimen: PBMCs. The rearrangement joins TRBV28 to TRBJ2-2, with TRBD1 matching over 9 bases. The sequence came from a human donor in good health (CMV status not recorded). Some clones in this sample may be carry-over from other donors' samples. As DNA, the CDR3 is TGTGCCAGCAGGCATTCTCCGGGACAGGGTCCCGGGGAGCTGTTTTTT. Translation: CASRHSPGQGPGELFF.